The clone carrying this T cell receptor beta chain was found a few times. Its antigen is undetermined. The data originate from a study of T cell repertoires in cytomegalovirus infection. A single record per CDR3 protein comes from TCRdb applying MiXCR to the reads. The sample yields 55,000 to 85,000 distinct CDR3 sequences, 20% seen once. Germline V gives CDR1 SGHNT, CDR2 YENEEA. The CDR3 is 14 amino acids. V was pared by 1 base and J by 4 bases, with 10 bases between. The chain joins TRBV11-3 to TRBJ1-1; no firm D call. Here the sequenced sample was CD8+ T cells from cultured PBMCs, taken from culture after CMV antigen stimulation. This clonotype was obtained from a human donor in good health (CMV status not recorded). Some clones in this sample may be carry-over from other donors' samples. CDR3 loop: CASSLGRGGTEAFF. The CDR3 DNA reads TGTGCCAGCAGCTTAGGGCGGGGTGGCACTGAAGCTTTCTTT.